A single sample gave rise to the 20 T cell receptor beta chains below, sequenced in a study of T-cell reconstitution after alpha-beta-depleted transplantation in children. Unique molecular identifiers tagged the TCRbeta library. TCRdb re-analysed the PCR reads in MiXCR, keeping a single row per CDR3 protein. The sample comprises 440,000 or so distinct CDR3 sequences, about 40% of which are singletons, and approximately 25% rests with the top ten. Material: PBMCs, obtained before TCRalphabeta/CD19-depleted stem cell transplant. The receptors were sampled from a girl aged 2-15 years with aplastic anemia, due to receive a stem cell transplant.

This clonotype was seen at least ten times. The CDR3 DNA follows: TGCGCCAGCAGCCCAACAGGGGGCTCCTACAATGAGCAGTTCTTC. Amino acid sequence: CASSPTGGSYNEQFF. The chain links TRBV5-1 to TRBJ2-1; TRBD1 agrees at 8 bases. This CDR3 is built from 15 residues. Losses at the gene ends were 4 bases for V and 0 bases for J; bases not matched to a gene: 3. Germline V lookup: CDR1 SGHRS, CDR2 YFSETQ.

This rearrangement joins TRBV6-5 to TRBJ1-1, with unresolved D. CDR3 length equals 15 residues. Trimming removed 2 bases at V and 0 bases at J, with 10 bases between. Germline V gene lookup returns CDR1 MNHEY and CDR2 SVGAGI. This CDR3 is CASSYRGPLNTEAFF. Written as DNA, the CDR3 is TGTGCCAGCAGTTACCGCGGACCGCTGAACACTGAAGCTTTCTTT.

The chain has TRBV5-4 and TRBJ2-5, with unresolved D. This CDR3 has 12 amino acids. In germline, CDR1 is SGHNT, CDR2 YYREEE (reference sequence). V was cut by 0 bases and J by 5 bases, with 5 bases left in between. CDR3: CASSLADETQYF. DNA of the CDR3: TGTGCCAGCAGCTTGGCGGACGAGACCCAGTACTTC.

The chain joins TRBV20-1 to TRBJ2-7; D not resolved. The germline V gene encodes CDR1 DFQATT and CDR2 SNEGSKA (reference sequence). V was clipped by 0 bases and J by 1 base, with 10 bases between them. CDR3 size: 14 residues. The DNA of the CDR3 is TGCAGTGCTAGAGATCGGGCAGGTTCCTACGAGCAGTACTTC. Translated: CSARDRAGSYEQYF.

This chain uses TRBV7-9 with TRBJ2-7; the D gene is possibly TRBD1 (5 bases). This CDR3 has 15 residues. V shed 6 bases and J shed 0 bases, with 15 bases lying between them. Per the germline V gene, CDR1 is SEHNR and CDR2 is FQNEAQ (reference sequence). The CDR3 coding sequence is TGTGCCAGCAGTCCGAAGGGGTTCCTCTCCTACGAGCAGTACTTC. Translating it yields CASSPKGFLSYEQYF.

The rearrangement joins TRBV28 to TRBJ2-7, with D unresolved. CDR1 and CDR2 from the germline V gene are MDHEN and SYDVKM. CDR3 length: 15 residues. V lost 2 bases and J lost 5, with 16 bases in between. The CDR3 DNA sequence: TGTGCCAGCAGTTTAGGGGAATCAGGTACCCACGAGCAGTACTTC. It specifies CASSLGESGTHEQYF.

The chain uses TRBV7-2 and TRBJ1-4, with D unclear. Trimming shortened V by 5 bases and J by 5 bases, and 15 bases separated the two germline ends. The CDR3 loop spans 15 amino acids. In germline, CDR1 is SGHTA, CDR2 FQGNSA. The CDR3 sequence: CASSPVGSLNEKLFF. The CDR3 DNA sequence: TGTGCCAGCAGCCCGGTTGGCAGTTTAAATGAAAAACTGTTTTTT.

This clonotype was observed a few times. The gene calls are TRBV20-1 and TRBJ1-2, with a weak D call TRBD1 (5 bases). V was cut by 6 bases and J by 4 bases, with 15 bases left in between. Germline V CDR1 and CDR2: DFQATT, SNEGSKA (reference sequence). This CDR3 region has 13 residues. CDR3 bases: TGCAGTGCCCCGGGACCTGCAGGCTATGGCTACACCTTC. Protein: CSAPGPAGYGYTF.

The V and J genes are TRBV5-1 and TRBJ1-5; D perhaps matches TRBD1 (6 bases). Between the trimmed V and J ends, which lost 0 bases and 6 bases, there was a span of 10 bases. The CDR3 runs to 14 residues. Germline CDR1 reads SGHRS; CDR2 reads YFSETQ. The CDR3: CASSLEEGGQPQHF. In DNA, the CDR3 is TGCGCCAGCAGCTTGGAGGAGGGGGGTCAGCCCCAGCATTTT.

DNA for the CDR3: TGTGCCAGCAGCGTAGTCCGCGGGGGGTGGTACTCCTACGAGCAGTACTTC. This translates into CASSVVRGGWYSYEQYF. This chain joins TRBV9 and TRBJ2-7; 8 bases map to TRBD2. The CDR3 consists of 17 residues. Trimming removed 0 bases from V and 0 bases from J; junction bases left unmatched: 8. Germline values: CDR1 SGDLS, CDR2 YYNGEE.

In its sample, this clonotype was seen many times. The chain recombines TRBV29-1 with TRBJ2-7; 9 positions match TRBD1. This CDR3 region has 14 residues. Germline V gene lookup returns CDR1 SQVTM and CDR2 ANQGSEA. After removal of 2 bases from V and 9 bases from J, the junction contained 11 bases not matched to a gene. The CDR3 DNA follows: TGCAGCGTTGAAATGACAGGGGGAAAGATAGGGCAGTACTTC. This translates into CSVEMTGGKIGQYF.

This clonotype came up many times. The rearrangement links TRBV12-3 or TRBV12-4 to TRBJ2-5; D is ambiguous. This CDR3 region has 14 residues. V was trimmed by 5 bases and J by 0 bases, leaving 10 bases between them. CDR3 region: CASSPSRNQETQYF. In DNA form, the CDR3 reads TGTGCCAGCAGTCCTTCCCGTAACCAAGAGACCCAGTACTTC.

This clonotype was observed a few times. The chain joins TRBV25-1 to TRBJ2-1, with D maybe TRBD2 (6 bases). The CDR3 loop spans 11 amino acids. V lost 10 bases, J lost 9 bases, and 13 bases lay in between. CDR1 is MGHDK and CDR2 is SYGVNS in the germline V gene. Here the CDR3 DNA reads TGTGCCACCAGCGTGGGGGGTGAGCAGTTCTTC. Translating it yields CATSVGGEQFF.

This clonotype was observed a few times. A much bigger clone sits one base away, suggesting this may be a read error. Here the CDR3 DNA reads TGCAGTGCTGGAGAAGAGACCCAGTACTTC. Translating gives CSAGEETQYF. The chain joins TRBV20-1 to TRBJ2-5; no reliable D call. This CDR3 is built from 10 residues. Germline V CDR1 and CDR2: DFQATT, SNEGSKA (reference sequence).

CDR3 sequence: CASSLLQGNNSPLHF. For the CDR3, the DNA is TGTGCCAGCAGTTTACTACAGGGAAACAATTCACCCCTCCACTTT. V gene TRBV27 combines with J gene TRBJ1-6, with D possibly being TRBD1 (6 bases). Trimming cost V 2 bases and J 7 bases, with 12 bases left between them. The CDR3 loop spans 15 amino acids. CDR1 MNHEY and CDR2 SMNVEV come from the germline V gene (reference sequence).

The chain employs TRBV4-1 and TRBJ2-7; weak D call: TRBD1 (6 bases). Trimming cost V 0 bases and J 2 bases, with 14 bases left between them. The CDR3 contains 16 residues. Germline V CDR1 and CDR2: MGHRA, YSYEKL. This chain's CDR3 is CASSQEDSDFPYEQYF. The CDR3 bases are TGCGCCAGCAGCCAAGAGGACAGTGACTTTCCCTACGAGCAGTACTTC.

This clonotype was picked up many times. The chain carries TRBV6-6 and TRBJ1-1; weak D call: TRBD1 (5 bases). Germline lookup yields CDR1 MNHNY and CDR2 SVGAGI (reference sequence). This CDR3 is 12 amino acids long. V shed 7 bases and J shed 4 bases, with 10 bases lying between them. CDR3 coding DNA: TGTGCCAGCACGGGCCAGGGCACTGAAGCTTTCTTT. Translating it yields CASTGQGTEAFF.

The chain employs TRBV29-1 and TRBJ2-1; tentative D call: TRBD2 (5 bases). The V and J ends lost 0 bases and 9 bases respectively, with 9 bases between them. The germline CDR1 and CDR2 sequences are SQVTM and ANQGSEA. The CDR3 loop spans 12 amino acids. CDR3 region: CSVEDLEAEQFF. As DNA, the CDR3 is TGCAGCGTTGAAGATTTGGAGGCTGAGCAGTTCTTC.

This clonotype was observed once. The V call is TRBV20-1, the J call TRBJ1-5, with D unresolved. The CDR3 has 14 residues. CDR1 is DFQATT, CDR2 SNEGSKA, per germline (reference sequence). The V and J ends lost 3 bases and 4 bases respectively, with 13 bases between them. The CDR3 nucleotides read TGCAGTGCTAGTTACCGCTCACTAAATCAGCCCCAGCATTTT. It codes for CSASYRSLNQPQHF.

In nucleotides, the CDR3 is TGCAGTGCTAGAGCCCCGGGGCCGAGAGCTTTCTTT. Amino acid sequence: CSARAPGPRAFF. The V gene is TRBV20-1, the J gene TRBJ1-1; a weak D match, TRBD1 (5 bases). This CDR3 has 12 residues. With 1 base removed from V and 10 bases from J, the gap between germline ends came to 13 bases. CDR1 and CDR2 from the germline V gene are DFQATT and SNEGSKA (reference sequence).